This T cell receptor beta chain was sequenced in a study of T cell clones after liver transplantation. Study at large: Liver transplant recipients had immunosuppression withdrawal attempted within 2 years. A pre-transplant mixed lymphocyte reaction with TCRbeta sequencing defined graft-donor-reactive clones followed in post-transplant blood. Timepoints were pre-transplant, pre-withdrawal, and after withdrawal was completed or failed. Study-wide results and caveats: Compared with third party-reactive sequences, donor-reactive ones declined more, independent of withdrawal success.

The V gene's germline CDR1 is KGHSH and CDR2 LQKENI. This CDR3 contains 15 residues. Trimming removed 1 base from V and 5 bases from J; junction bases left unmatched: 8. Comment on this clone: Its specificity is not known.

Measured with immunoSEQ multiplex PCR; TCRdb has only the in-frame clones, and not every one. The repertoire holds roughly 55,000 clones, with about 81% as singletons. The chain recombines TRBV18 with TRBJ2-7; 7 positions agree with TRBD2. The sequences come from CD4+ T cells from blood, collected before liver transplant. The sequence was obtained from a human donor who received a liver transplant. CDR3 bases: TGTGCCAGCTCACCACTATCAGGGAGGGTCAACGAGCAGTACTTC. Protein sequence: CASSPLSGRVNEQYF.